This T cell receptor beta chain was sequenced in a study of cytomegalovirus exposure and HLA in healthy donors. Regarding the study as a whole: An analysis was carried out later, and it reportedly showed fewer N-insertions in an Asian-associated ancestry cluster than the approximately 710-donor mean. TCR association rates varied by HLA locus in a later analysis, with DRB1 highest and HLA-C lowest.

PCR involved 60 Vbeta and 13 Jbeta primers. Sequenced by immunoSEQ multiplex PCR; TCRdb stores in-frame clones only, minus some. Of 150,000 to 200,000 clones in the sample, roughly 84% are singletons; the top ten hold around 1.2%. Comment on this clone: Its antigen is unidentified.

Trimming cost V 0 bases and J 3 bases; bases outside gene matches: 5. The CDR3 sequence is 16 residues long. Germline CDR1 and CDR2: SGDLS and YYNGEE. The V call is TRBV9, the J call TRBJ1-2; 10 nucleotides match TRBD1. The receptor was isolated from a girl between 2 and 10 years old in good health and CMV-seropositive. Sequencing was done on a sample of PBMCs. CDR3 in amino acids: CASSVAGTGVYYGYTF. The DNA for the CDR3 is TGTGCCAGCAGCGTAGCCGGGACAGGGGTGTACTATGGCTACACCTTC. The full variable domain, rest sourced from reference TRBV9 and TRBJ1-2, is DSGVTQTPKHLITATGQRVTLRCSPRSGDLSVYWYQQSLDQGLQFLIQYYNGEERAKGNILERFSAQQFPDLHSELNLSSLELGDSALYFCASSVAGTGVYYGYTFGSGTRLTVV.